What follows are 30 T cell receptor beta chains derived from one specimen sequenced in a study of cytomegalovirus exposure and HLA in healthy donors. The PCR made use of 60 Vbeta and 13 Jbeta primers. TCRdb keeps only in-frame clones here, not all; method: immunoSEQ multiplex PCR. The data show more than 80,000 clones, roughly 74% seen once. Source material: PBMCs. The receptor set was obtained from a middle-aged man in good health and CMV-seronegative.

The rearrangement joins TRBV7-9 to TRBJ2-5; 8 bases align to TRBD1. The CDR3 runs to 15 residues. J was trimmed by 0 bases and V by 2 bases; bases with no gene match: 2. Germline V gene sequence: CDR1 SEHNR, CDR2 FQNEAQ (reference sequence). CDR3 DNA sequence: TGTGCCAGCAGCTTACGGACAGGGAACCAAGAGACCCAGTACTTC. Translating gives CASSLRTGNQETQYF.

The chain combines TRBV6-1 with TRBJ1-5, with 7 bases aligning to TRBD1. Germline V gene sequence: CDR1 MNHNS, CDR2 SASEGT. The trim removed 1 base at V and 1 base at J, leaving 7 bases unmatched. CDR3 length equals 17 residues. As DNA, the CDR3 is TGTGCCAGCAGTGAAGAAATAGGGGGCAGAAGCAATCAGCCCCAGCATTTT. This translates into CASSEEIGGRSNQPQHF.

The V call is TRBV5-1, the J call TRBJ1-3, with D possibly TRBD1 on 5 matching bases. The CDR3 length is 14 residues. Germline V gene data show CDR1 as SGHRS and CDR2 as YFSETQ. V was pared by 4 bases and J by 2 bases, with 10 bases between. CDR3 nucleotide sequence: TGCGCCAGCAGCAGCGGGGGGGCTGGAAACACCATATATTTT. It is translated as CASSSGGAGNTIYF.

In the case of this clone: At the DNA level, this CDR3 is encoded by other sequences in the same sample as well. The V call is TRBV5-1, the J call TRBJ1-1; D gene uncertain. The V end lost 0 bases, the J end lost 3 bases, and 6 bases lay between the germline ends. Germline lookup yields CDR1 SGHRS and CDR2 YFSETQ. The CDR3 covers 13 residues. In DNA form, the CDR3 reads TGCGCCAGCAGCTTGGCCGGGGACACTGAAGCTTTCTTT. As protein: CASSLAGDTEAFF.

This clone was found once. The chain couples TRBV5-4 to TRBJ2-7; 9 nucleotides align to TRBD2. After removal of 0 bases from V and 3 bases from J, the junction contained 7 bases not matched to a gene. The CDR3 contains 16 residues. Germline V gene lookup returns CDR1 SGHNT and CDR2 YYREEE (reference sequence). The CDR3 nucleotides are TGTGCCAGCAGCTTGGATGGTCTAGCGGGGATCTACGAGCAGTACTTC. This gives the protein CASSLDGLAGIYEQYF.

The chain couples TRBV6-5 to TRBJ1-2; D is unresolved. V lost 5 bases to trimming and J lost 2 bases, with 12 bases between them. Per the germline V gene, CDR1 is MNHEY and CDR2 is SVGAGI. The CDR3 is made up of 14 amino acids. The CDR3 region has the DNA TGTGCCAGCAGTAAACGACCGGGAAACTATGGCTACACCTTC. This gives the protein CASSKRPGNYGYTF.

The J gene is TRBJ2-7, the V gene TRBV18, with unresolved D. The CDR3 has 15 amino acids. From germline, CDR1 is KGHSH and CDR2 LQKENI. Trimming took off 2 bases at V and 6 bases at J, with 17 bases between the two ends. The CDR3 loop is CASSPIRDTHSEQYF. The CDR3 region has the DNA TGTGCCAGCTCACCAATAAGAGACACTCATAGCGAGCAGTACTTC.

The rearrangement links TRBV6-5 to TRBJ1-2; TRBD1 is a possible D gene (5 bases). The CDR3 contains 13 residues. V was shortened by 6 bases and J by 8 bases, with 16 bases between the two germline ends. The V gene's germline CDR1 is MNHEY and CDR2 SVGAGI. The CDR3 sequence: CASRPRVDGGYTF. The CDR3, as DNA: TGTGCCAGCAGACCCAGGGTTGACGGCGGCTACACCTTC.

The J gene is TRBJ1-2, the V gene TRBV6-1; TRBD1 is a possible D gene (6 bases). The V gene's germline CDR1 is MNHNS and CDR2 SASEGT. This CDR3 has 13 residues. V lost 11 bases and J lost 6, with 19 bases in between. This CDR3 reads CAGKRGKADGYTF. The CDR3 DNA reads as TGTGCCGGAAAGAGGGGGAAAGCGGATGGCTACACCTTC.

This clone was observed a few times. The chain recombines TRBV19 with TRBJ1-2; 9 bases agree with TRBD1. CDR1 is LNHDA, CDR2 SQIVND, per germline (reference sequence). V shed 6 bases and J 7 bases; nucleotides not matched to a gene: 9. CDR3 length equals 14 residues. This CDR3 reads CASRLQGARSGYTF. In DNA form, the CDR3 reads TGTGCCAGTAGGCTACAGGGGGCGCGGAGTGGCTACACCTTC.

The rearrangement uses TRBV6-1 and TRBJ1-1; weak D call: TRBD1 (6 bases). V shed 3 bases and J shed 12 bases, with 17 bases lying between them. In germline, CDR1 is MNHNS, CDR2 SASEGT. This CDR3 has 13 amino acids. CDR3 in DNA: TGTGCCAGCAGTGATGTCGGGGGGCGTATTCCTTTCTTT. It codes for CASSDVGGRIPFF.

The chain is built from TRBV18 and TRBJ2-7; D is possibly TRBD1 (6 bases). The CDR3 totals 16 residues. Per germline, CDR1 KGHSH and CDR2 LQKENI. V was clipped by 2 bases and J by 7 bases, with 21 bases between them. Here the CDR3 reads CASSPMGQGKIGEQYF. The CDR3 DNA reads as TGTGCCAGCTCACCAATGGGCCAGGGGAAGATCGGGGAGCAGTACTTC.

The chain combines TRBV9 with TRBJ2-2, with D possibly being TRBD1 (6 bases). The CDR3 is 16 residues long. V shed 4 bases and J shed 1 base, with 14 bases lying between them. Germline CDR1 SGDLS, CDR2 YYNGEE. The CDR3 sequence is CASSPLGGQNTGELFF. For the CDR3, the DNA is TGTGCCAGCAGCCCCCTTGGGGGACAGAACACCGGGGAGCTGTTTTTT.

This sequence joins TRBV6-1 and TRBJ2-2, with D perhaps matching TRBD1 (6 bases). Trimming took 8 bases from V and 2 from J, leaving 12 bases between them. CDR3 length: 14 residues. The germline gives CDR1 MNHNS, CDR2 SASEGT. CDR3 sequence: CASSTGLNTGELFF. The DNA of the CDR3 is TGTGCCAGCTCGACAGGCCTTAACACCGGGGAGCTGTTTTTT.

This clone has more than one count but fewer than ten. V gene TRBV5-1 combines with J gene TRBJ2-7; tentatively, D is TRBD2 (5 bases). The CDR3 totals 13 residues. V was cut by 0 bases and J by 6 bases, with 10 bases left in between. Per the germline V gene, CDR1 is SGHRS and CDR2 is YFSETQ. CDR3 protein: CASSLDPSSEQYF. CDR3 DNA: TGCGCCAGCAGCTTGGACCCTAGCTCCGAGCAGTACTTC.

This clone was seen more than once but under ten times. The genes are TRBV15 and TRBJ2-1; 11 bases map to TRBD2. Looked up from germline, CDR1 is LNHNV and CDR2 is YYDKDF (reference sequence). This CDR3 is built from 17 residues. The trim removed 0 bases at V and 3 bases at J, leaving 4 bases unmatched. The CDR3 sequence: CATSRDQGLAVYNEQFF. For the CDR3, the DNA is TGTGCCACCAGCAGAGATCAGGGACTAGCGGTCTACAATGAGCAGTTCTTC.

The chain links TRBV5-1 to TRBJ2-5, with 10 bases aligning to TRBD1. Gene TRBJ2-7 matches the end of the DNA better, so the J call may be wrong. The length of the CDR3 is 14 residues. Germline values: CDR1 SGHRS, CDR2 YFSETQ. CDR3 amino acids: CASSDRTGGYEQYF. As DNA, the CDR3 is TGCGCCAGCAGCGACCGGACAGGGGGCTACGAGCAGTACTTC.

The chain uses TRBV7-2 and TRBJ2-5; 9 bases map to TRBD1. Germline lookup yields CDR1 SGHTA and CDR2 FQGNSA. J gave up 5 bases and V 4 bases, and 8 bases lay outside the gene matches. This CDR3 spans 15 amino acids. CDR3 loop: CASSYDRGYGETQYF. As DNA, the CDR3 is TGTGCCAGCAGCTACGACAGGGGGTATGGGGAGACCCAGTACTTC.

The V call is TRBV5-4, the J call TRBJ1-2, with D perhaps TRBD1 (5 bases). Germline V gives CDR1 SGHNT, CDR2 YYREEE (reference sequence). Trimming pared 4 bases from V and 9 bases from J, leaving 19 bases between. This CDR3 is 14 amino acids long. The CDR3 loop reads CASSKSRGYRSYTF. In nucleotides, the CDR3 is TGTGCCAGCAGCAAGTCTAGGGGATATCGGAGCTACACCTTC.

This chain links TRBV29-1 with TRBJ1-2; D is unresolved. The CDR3 is made up of 12 amino acids. CDR1 SQVTM and CDR2 ANQGSEA come from the germline V gene. Trimming shortened V by 4 bases and J by 1 base, and 7 bases separated the two germline ends. In nucleotides, the CDR3 is TGCAGCGTTGCAGGATATAACTATGGCTACACCTTC. As protein: CSVAGYNYGYTF.

CDR3 protein: CASSEPTGAYGYTF. In DNA, the CDR3 is TGTGCCAGCAGCGAACCGACAGGGGCCTATGGCTACACCTTC. The V call is TRBV9, the J call TRBJ1-2; 8 nucleotides agree with TRBD1. The CDR3 is 14 amino acids. The V gene end was trimmed by 3 bases and the J gene end by 4 bases; junction bases not matched to a gene: 5. The germline V gene encodes CDR1 SGDLS and CDR2 YYNGEE.

This clone was seen just once. This chain links TRBV9 with TRBJ2-1; TRBD2 matches at 11 bases. This CDR3 contains 17 residues. The ends lost 4 bases at V and 7 bases at J; junction bases unmatched: 13. Germline assignment: CDR1 SGDLS and CDR2 YYNGEE. In nucleotides, the CDR3 is TGTGCCAGCAGCACAGTCAAAACTAGCGGGGGTCTAAATGAGCAGTTCTTC. Protein product: CASSTVKTSGGLNEQFF.

In this sample, this clone turned up a few times. CDR3 in DNA: TGCGCCAGCAGTCAGTTTTTAACGATGACGGTGACAGTCACTAATGAAAAACTGTTTTTT. This translates into CASSQFLTMTVTVTNEKLFF. The chain employs TRBV23-1 and TRBJ1-4; tentative D call: TRBD1 (5 bases). TRBV23-1 belongs to the ORF category, with a function that is uncertain. The ends were cut back, 3 bases at V and 2 bases at J, with 25 bases in the middle. This CDR3 is built from 20 residues.

This clone has just one count. At one end, the junction sequence differs from germline, possibly due to a read error. The V and J genes are TRBV7-9 and TRBJ2-3; D not certain. In germline, CDR1 is SEHNR, CDR2 FQNEAQ (reference sequence). The CDR3 spans 12 residues. The CDR3 sequence: CSSSLAVDTQYF. CDR3 DNA: TGTTCCAGCAGCTTAGCCGTGGATACGCAGTATTTT. The variable domain in full, completed from reference TRBV7-9 and TRBJ2-3, reads DTGVSQNPRHKITKRGQNVTFRCDPISEHNRLYWYRQTLGQGPEFLTYFQNEAQLEKSRLLSDRFSAERPKGSFSTLEIQRTEQGDSAMYLCSSSLAVDTQYFGPGTRLTVL.

The chain carries TRBV7-8 and TRBJ1-1, with D unresolved. This CDR3 contains 14 residues. V dropped 1 base and J dropped 5 bases, with 11 bases sitting between them. Germline V lookup: CDR1 SGHVS, CDR2 FQNEAQ. CDR3: CASSLVGVSTEAFF. The CDR3 DNA follows: TGTGCCAGCAGCTTAGTGGGCGTTAGTACTGAAGCTTTCTTT.

V gene TRBV18 combines with J gene TRBJ1-1; D is undetermined. V was pared by 2 bases and J by 0 bases, with 7 bases between. The CDR3 contains 14 residues. Germline lookup yields CDR1 KGHSH and CDR2 LQKENI. CDR3 sequence (DNA): TGTGCCAGCTCACCAGGGAGCCTGAACACTGAAGCTTTCTTT. Residues: CASSPGSLNTEAFF. Full variable domain (remainder filled in from reference TRBV18 and TRBJ1-1): NAGVMQNPRHLVRRRGQEARLRCSPMKGHSHVYWYRQLPEEGLKFMVYLQKENIIDESGMPKERFSAEFPKEGPSILRIQQVVRGDSAAYFCASSPGSLNTEAFFGQGTRLTVV.

The rearrangement links TRBV10-3 to TRBJ2-7; a possible D gene is TRBD2 (5 bases). The CDR3 loop spans 14 amino acids. The V gene's germline CDR1 is ENHRY and CDR2 SYGVKD. Trimming removed 4 bases at V and 1 base at J, with 11 bases between. Here the CDR3 reads CAISVGGLSYEQYF. The CDR3 DNA reads as TGTGCCATCAGTGTAGGCGGGTTATCCTACGAGCAGTACTTC.

The chain links TRBV2 to TRBJ2-3; a possible D gene is TRBD2 (6 bases). Trimming shortened V by 6 bases and J by 0 bases, and 10 bases separated the two germline ends. The CDR3 consists of 14 residues. Germline V gene lookup returns CDR1 SNHLY and CDR2 FYNNEI. The CDR3 nucleotides are TGTGCCAGCAGCCTAGCGCCTAGCACAGATACGCAGTATTTT. It specifies CASSLAPSTDTQYF. The entire variable domain, with the rest obtained from reference TRBV2 and TRBJ2-3, is as follows: EPEVTQTPSHQVTQMGQEVILRCVPISNHLYFYWYRQILGQKVEFLVSFYNNEISEKSEIFDDQFSVERPDGSNFTLKIRSTKLEDSAMYFCASSLAPSTDTQYFGPGTRLTVL.

V is TRBV5-1 and J is TRBJ1-2, with TRBD1 as a possible D gene (5 bases). This CDR3 contains 13 residues. V was pared by 1 base and J by 6 bases, with 10 bases between. The germline V gene has CDR1 SGHRS and CDR2 YFSETQ. The CDR3 nucleotides read TGCGCCAGCAGCTTGTGGGGGGGGAATGGCTACACCTTC. Translated, it gives CASSLWGGNGYTF. Full variable domain (outside the CDR3, taken from reference TRBV5-1 and TRBJ1-2): KAGVTQTPRYLIKTRGQQVTLSCSPISGHRSVSWYQQTPGQGLQFLFEYFSETQRNKGNFPGRFSGRQFSNSRSEMNVSTLELGDSALYLCASSLWGGNGYTFGSGTRLTVV.

CDR3: CASSSGENSYNEQFF. DNA for the CDR3: TGTGCCAGCAGCTCAGGGGAAAACTCCTACAATGAGCAGTTCTTC. The chain uses TRBV6-1 and TRBJ2-1; TRBD1 might be the D (6 bases). The CDR3 contains 15 residues. The ends were cut back, 6 bases at V and 0 bases at J, with 12 bases in the middle. Looked up from germline, CDR1 is MNHNS and CDR2 is SASEGT.